These 21 T cell receptor beta chains share one sample of origin, sequenced in a study of PD-1 blockade in classical Hodgkin lymphoma. Repertoires were generated with immunoSEQ multiplex PCR, while TCRdb's copy carries only in-frame clones and drops some. Altogether about 26,000 clones are present, around 69% being singletons, with the ten largest covering roughly 10%. Each and every patient relapsed after autologous stem cell transplantation, and patients got differing brentuximab vedotin exposure. The sample was peripheral blood mononuclear cells (PBMCs), taken before the second cycle of nivolumab. Every receptor here comes from a human donor with classical Hodgkin lymphoma.

The rearrangement uses TRBV19 and TRBJ1-2, with D perhaps TRBD1 (6 bases). The CDR3 consists of 14 residues. CDR1 is LNHDA, CDR2 SQIVND, per germline (reference sequence). The V gene lost 3 bases and the J gene lost 6 bases, with 14 bases spanning the gap. The CDR3 DNA reads as TGTGCCAGTAGTATGAGGGGGGCGTGGGATGGCTACACCTTC. This sequence encodes CASSMRGAWDGYTF.

A few counts support this clone. V usage is TRBV11-2 and J usage is TRBJ2-3; D is ambiguous. Germline V gives CDR1 SGHAT, CDR2 FQNNGV. V was cut by 2 bases and J by 3 bases, with 3 bases left in between. The CDR3 extends over 12 amino acids. CDR3 amino acids: CASSLRTDTQYF. CDR3 nucleotides: TGTGCCAGCAGCTTAAGGACAGATACGCAGTATTTT. The full variable domain, with the rest looked up from reference TRBV11-2 and TRBJ2-3, is EAGVAQSPRYKIIEKRQSVAFWCNPISGHATLYWYQQILGQGPKLLIQFQNNGVVDDSQLPKDRFSAERLKGVDSTLKIQPAKLEDSAVYLCASSLRTDTQYFGPGTRLTVL.

This clone was recorded once. CDR3 in DNA: TGTGCCAGCAGCTTACCGGCTTCCTACGAGCAGTACTTC. This codes for CASSLPASYEQYF. The chain carries TRBV7-9 and TRBJ2-7; D gene uncertain. CDR3 length equals 13 residues. Between the trimmed V and J ends, which lost 2 bases and 1 base, there was a span of 6 bases. CDR1 SEHNR and CDR2 FQNEAQ come from the germline V gene (reference sequence). Using reference TRBV7-9 and TRBJ2-7 for the parts outside the CDR3, the full variable domain is DTGVSQNPRHKITKRGQNVTFRCDPISEHNRLYWYRQTLGQGPEFLTYFQNEAQLEKSRLLSDRFSAERPKGSFSTLEIQRTEQGDSAMYLCASSLPASYEQYFGPGTRLTVT.

V gene TRBV5-5 combines with J gene TRBJ2-2; D unresolved. The CDR3 consists of 14 residues. Deletions cut 4 bases from V and 6 bases from J, with 13 bases between. The V gene's germline CDR1 is SGHKS and CDR2 YYEKEE (reference sequence). CDR3 coding DNA: TGTGCCAGCAGCCAGTTAACGTGGCCCGGGGAGCTGTTTTTT. Its translation: CASSQLTWPGELFF.

The gene calls are TRBV4-1 and TRBJ2-5; D is ambiguous. The end of the DNA aligns better with TRBJ2-7, so the J call may be wrong. This CDR3 region has 14 residues. CDR1 is MGHRA, CDR2 YSYEKL, per germline. Written as DNA, the CDR3 is TGCGCCAGCAGCCTGGGCAGGTCGTTCTACGAGCAGTACTTC. Translation gives CASSLGRSFYEQYF.

Judged by abundance, this clone is large. The chain has TRBV25-1 and TRBJ1-2; D is uncertain. This CDR3 region has 14 residues. Germline CDR1 is MGHDK and CDR2 is SYGVNS. V was cut by 2 bases and J by 4 bases, with 11 bases left in between. The CDR3: CASSEPASTYGYTF. For the CDR3, the DNA is TGTGCCAGCAGTGAACCGGCCTCGACCTATGGCTACACCTTC.

The V gene is TRBV23-1, the J gene TRBJ1-5; D is possibly TRBD1 (6 bases). Being an ORF, TRBV23-1 has a function that is uncertain. V dropped 8 bases and J dropped 7 bases, with 12 bases sitting between them. The CDR3 extends over 12 amino acids. The CDR3 region has the DNA TGCGCCAGCGGTCGGGGGCCGCAGCCCCAGCATTTT. This codes for CASGRGPQPQHF.

The gene calls are TRBV14 and TRBJ2-3, with unresolved D. Germline V lookup: CDR1 SGHDN, CDR2 FVKESK. Trimming removed 3 bases at V and 4 bases at J, with 8 bases between. The CDR3 is made up of 13 amino acids. CDR3 region: CASSQLGADTQYF. CDR3 nucleotide sequence: TGTGCCAGCAGCCAGCTGGGCGCAGATACGCAGTATTTT.

This chain joins TRBV27 and TRBJ2-7, with 7 nucleotides matching TRBD1. Germline CDR1 is MNHEY and CDR2 is SMNVEV (reference sequence). V lost 1 base and J lost 6; bases outside the gene matches: 6. The CDR3 runs to 14 residues. The CDR3 here is CASSLLGRGIEQYF. The CDR3 DNA reads as TGTGCCAGCAGTTTATTGGGCAGGGGGATCGAGCAGTACTTC.

The V call is TRBV4-1, the J call TRBJ2-1, with 7 bases fitting TRBD2. Germline V CDR1 and CDR2: MGHRA, YSYEKL. Losses at the gene ends were 1 base for V and 3 bases for J; bases not matched to a gene: 3. CDR3 length equals 15 residues. CDR3 in amino acids: CASSQALADYNEQFF. The CDR3 DNA follows: TGCGCCAGCAGCCAAGCCCTAGCGGACTACAATGAGCAGTTCTTC.

There are many counts of this clone. The chain employs TRBV27 and TRBJ2-1; D possibly corresponds to TRBD1 (6 bases). V was pared by 5 bases and J by 4 bases, with 21 bases between. This CDR3 is 17 amino acids long. Germline V gene lookup returns CDR1 MNHEY and CDR2 SMNVEV (reference sequence). The CDR3 bases are TGTGCCAGCAGTATCTACAGGGAAGGTGACCTTTACAATGAGCAGTTCTTC. The encoded protein is CASSIYREGDLYNEQFF.

This chain connects TRBV6-5 to TRBJ1-6; D is possibly TRBD1 (6 bases). This CDR3 region has 15 residues. Trimming stripped 0 bases from V and 14 bases from J, with 17 bases between. Looked up from germline, CDR1 is MNHEY and CDR2 is SVGAGI. In DNA form, the CDR3 reads TGTGCCAGCAGTTACTCGGGTCCCAGGGGTTTGGCCCTCCACTTT. Its protein is CASSYSGPRGLALHF.

In nucleotides, the CDR3 is TGCAGCGTTGAAGATCCTGAGCAGTACTTC. Its translation is CSVEDPEQYF. This chain connects TRBV29-1 to TRBJ2-7; D gene uncertain. The CDR3 consists of 10 residues. Germline assignment: CDR1 SQVTM and CDR2 ANQGSEA. Trimming shortened V by 0 bases and J by 7 bases, and 4 bases separated the two germline ends.

The V and J genes are TRBV27 and TRBJ1-5, with a tentative D call TRBD1 (5 bases). Looked up from germline, CDR1 is MNHEY and CDR2 is SMNVEV (reference sequence). V gave up 10 bases and J gave up 6 bases, with 19 bases separating them. The CDR3 contains 14 residues. CDR3 nucleotide sequence: TGTGCCACCTCTACAGTACGGGGGATTCAGCCCCAGCATTTT. It is translated as CATSTVRGIQPQHF.

The rearrangement links TRBV28 to TRBJ2-7; D is uncertain. CDR1 is MDHEN and CDR2 is SYDVKM in the germline V gene. Trimming took off 9 bases at V and 2 bases at J, with 17 bases between the two ends. The CDR3 sequence is 14 residues long. The CDR3: CASSPRGEAYEQYF. DNA of the CDR3: TGTGCCAGTTCCCCCCGTGGGGAAGCCTACGAGCAGTACTTC.

This clone was recorded a few times. This sequence joins TRBV12-5 and TRBJ2-7; D might be TRBD2 (5 bases). In germline, CDR1 is LGHNT, CDR2 FRNRAP. The CDR3 spans 18 residues. V was shortened by 0 bases and J by 2 bases, with 20 bases between the two germline ends. CDR3: CASGLVLGRKNSAYEQYF. The CDR3 region has the DNA TGTGCTAGTGGTTTGGTATTGGGGAGAAAAAACAGCGCCTACGAGCAGTACTTC. The entire variable domain, with the rest obtained from reference TRBV12-5 and TRBJ2-7, is as follows: DARVTQTPRHKVTEMGQEVTMRCQPILGHNTVFWYRQTMMQGLELLAYFRNRAPLDDSGMPKDRFSAEMPDATLATLKIQPSEPRDSAVYFCASGLVLGRKNSAYEQYFGPGTRLTVT.

This clone was detected a few times. The rearrangement joins TRBV7-9 to TRBJ1-5, with D possibly being TRBD1 (6 bases). The CDR3 is made up of 14 amino acids. The V gene lost 0 bases and the J gene lost 4 bases, with 7 bases spanning the gap. Per germline, CDR1 SEHNR and CDR2 FQNEAQ (reference sequence). The CDR3 region is CASSLADRNQPQHF. The CDR3 DNA reads TGTGCCAGCAGCTTAGCGGACAGAAATCAGCCCCAGCATTTT. The full variable domain, in which reference TRBV7-9 and TRBJ1-5 provide the parts outside the CDR3, is DTGVSQNPRHKITKRGQNVTFRCDPISEHNRLYWYRQTLGQGPEFLTYFQNEAQLEKSRLLSDRFSAERPKGSFSTLEIQRTEQGDSAMYLCASSLADRNQPQHFGDGTRLSIL.

This clone counts as medium-sized. The chain is built from TRBV19 and TRBJ2-7; 7 bases fit TRBD1. CDR1 and CDR2 (germline): LNHDA, SQIVND (reference sequence). CDR3 length equals 14 residues. V shed 1 base and J 3 bases; nucleotides not matched to a gene: 3. The chain's CDR3 is CASSIVAGGYEQYF. The CDR3, as DNA: TGTGCCAGTAGTATAGTCGCAGGGGGCTACGAGCAGTACTTC.

This clone was seen a single time. The J gene is TRBJ2-7, the V gene TRBV28, with D perhaps matching TRBD1 (6 bases). The CDR3 is made up of 15 amino acids. Trimming removed 4 bases at V and 0 bases at J, with 13 bases between. Germline CDR1 MDHEN, CDR2 SYDVKM. The CDR3 is CASSSPGTSSYEQYF. CDR3 DNA sequence: TGTGCCAGCAGTTCCCCCGGGACAAGCTCCTACGAGCAGTACTTC.

The chain employs TRBV4-3 and TRBJ1-4; the match to TRBD1 covers 10 bases. Germline CDR1 LGHNA, CDR2 YSLEER. This CDR3 has 17 residues. With V trimmed by 1 base and J by 1 base, 3 bases remained unmatched. CDR3 in amino acids: CASSQGTGGGTNEKLFF. For the CDR3, the DNA is TGCGCCAGCAGCCAAGGGACAGGGGGAGGAACTAATGAAAAACTGTTTTTT.

The J gene is TRBJ1-1, the V gene TRBV5-6, with 7 bases that match TRBD1. The V and J ends lost 2 bases and 0 bases, in that order; junction bases with no gene match: 4. CDR3 length: 15 amino acids. From germline, CDR1 is SGHDT and CDR2 YYEEEE. CDR3 sequence (DNA): TGTGCCAGCAGCTTAGGACAGGTAATGAACACTGAAGCTTTCTTT. Translated: CASSLGQVMNTEAFF.